The 29 T cell receptor beta chains below come from one sample, sequenced in a study of blood T cell repertoires in COVID-19. Repertoires were generated with immunoSEQ multiplex PCR, while TCRdb's copy carries only in-frame clones and drops some. The sample holds roughly 190,000 clones, 70% to 90% seen once. The sequencing input was peripheral blood. Source of these receptors: a man aged 55 to 70 with active or convalescent COVID-19.

This sequence joins TRBV5-1 and TRBJ1-2, with TRBD1 matching over 8 bases. This CDR3 contains 14 residues. CDR1 and CDR2 (germline): SGHRS, YFSETQ. V was pared by 4 bases and J by 3 bases, with 5 bases of the junction left unmatched. The CDR3 reads CASSKLTGDYGYTF. In nucleotides, the CDR3 is TGCGCCAGCAGCAAACTGACAGGGGACTATGGCTACACCTTC. The variable domain in full, with the rest retrieved from reference TRBV5-1 and TRBJ1-2, is KAGVTQTPRYLIKTRGQQVTLSCSPISGHRSVSWYQQTPGQGLQFLFEYFSETQRNKGNFPGRFSGRQFSNSRSEMNVSTLELGDSALYLCASSKLTGDYGYTFGSGTRLTVV.

The rearrangement joins TRBV7-9 to TRBJ1-2, with TRBD1 matching over 8 bases. Germline V gene sequence: CDR1 SEHNR, CDR2 FQNEAQ (reference sequence). Germline trimming cut 4 bases from V and 3 bases from J; bases unmatched to any gene: 7. This CDR3 is built from 15 residues. The CDR3 DNA reads TGTGCCAGCAGCTCCAGCGGACAGGGACACTATGGCTACACCTTC. Encoded protein: CASSSSGQGHYGYTF.

The rearrangement uses TRBV20-1 and TRBJ2-7, with D maybe TRBD2 (5 bases). Per germline, CDR1 DFQATT and CDR2 SNEGSKA (reference sequence). Trimming cost V 3 bases and J 5 bases, with 14 bases left between them. There are 13 residues in the CDR3. This CDR3 reads CSASPGNQDEQYF. In nucleotides, the CDR3 is TGCAGTGCTAGTCCCGGGAATCAAGACGAGCAGTACTTC.

V is TRBV6-5 and J is TRBJ1-1, with D perhaps matching TRBD1 (5 bases). V shed 7 bases and J shed 2 bases, with 14 bases lying between them. The CDR3 has 14 amino acids. CDR1 MNHEY and CDR2 SVGAGI come from the germline V gene. The CDR3 loop is CASTRGVENTEAFF. As DNA, the CDR3 is TGTGCCAGCACTCGGGGGGTAGAAAACACTGAAGCTTTCTTT.

The chain uses TRBV12-5 and TRBJ1-1, with D tentatively TRBD1 (5 bases). V was trimmed by 7 bases and J by 4 bases, leaving 16 bases between them. Germline V gene data show CDR1 as LGHNT and CDR2 as FRNRAP. The CDR3 runs to 14 residues. The CDR3 coding sequence is TGTGCTAGTGCGACAGAAACTTTAGTCACTGAAGCTTTCTTT. This translates into CASATETLVTEAFF.

The J gene is TRBJ1-1, the V gene TRBV18; no definite D call. This CDR3 has 15 amino acids. Germline CDR1 is KGHSH and CDR2 is LQKENI. Trimming removed 2 bases at V and 1 base at J, with 11 bases between. The CDR3 protein is CASSPTSQPNTEAFF. DNA for the CDR3: TGTGCCAGCTCACCAACGAGCCAACCGAACACTGAAGCTTTCTTT.

The J gene is TRBJ1-1, the V gene TRBV19, with 9 bases lining up with TRBD1. The CDR3 has 15 residues. Trimming at V came to 5 bases and at J to 0 bases, leaving 4 bases not matched to a gene. Germline V gives CDR1 LNHDA, CDR2 SQIVND (reference sequence). CDR3 coding DNA: TGTGCCAGTAGTGCTCGGGACAGGGTGAACACTGAAGCTTTCTTT. Amino acids: CASSARDRVNTEAFF.

The chain joins TRBV5-1 to TRBJ1-1; D remains ambiguous. Germline V CDR1 and CDR2: SGHRS, YFSETQ. Trimming took off 6 bases at V and 4 bases at J, with 16 bases between the two ends. This CDR3 is 14 amino acids long. The CDR3 sequence: CASTPGGLGTEAFF. The CDR3 DNA sequence: TGCGCCAGCACCCCAGGAGGGTTGGGCACTGAAGCTTTCTTT.

The CDR3 nucleotides read TGTGCCAGCAGCTTATTAGGTCAGGGCACTAATTCACCCCTCCACTTT. Amino acid sequence: CASSLLGQGTNSPLHF. V usage is TRBV7-6 and J usage is TRBJ1-6, with TRBD1 as a possible D gene (5 bases). The CDR3 runs 16 residues. The germline V gene has CDR1 SGHVS and CDR2 FNYEAQ. Trimming stripped 2 bases from V and 6 bases from J, with 14 bases between.

The chain links TRBV11-1 to TRBJ2-2, with TRBD2 identical over 7 bases. The J segment lost 2 bases and the V segment lost 5 bases, leaving 8 bases of the junction unmatched. The CDR3 is 16 residues long. Germline CDR1 and CDR2: SGHAT and FQDESV (reference sequence). The CDR3 reads CASSPLRGRNTGELFF. The CDR3, as DNA: TGTGCCAGCAGCCCCCTGCGGGGGAGAAACACCGGGGAGCTGTTTTTT.

This rearrangement joins TRBV7-2 to TRBJ1-1; unclear D gene. Trimming pared 1 base from V and 1 base from J, leaving 10 bases between. This CDR3 spans 15 amino acids. Germline V lookup: CDR1 SGHTA, CDR2 FQGNSA. The CDR3 DNA is TGTGCCAGCAGCTTAGTTTGGCGGCAGAACACTGAAGCTTTCTTT. Its protein product is CASSLVWRQNTEAFF.

V gene TRBV5-1 combines with J gene TRBJ1-1, with a possible D match to TRBD1 (5 bases). This CDR3 is 15 amino acids long. V lost 4 bases and J 1 base, leaving 14 bases between the germline ends. Germline CDR1 reads SGHRS; CDR2 reads YFSETQ. The CDR3 DNA reads TGCGCCAGCAGCCATATAGACAGTGGGAACACTGAAGCTTTCTTT. It specifies CASSHIDSGNTEAFF.

The chain joins TRBV5-1 to TRBJ1-5, with 10 nucleotides matching TRBD1. The V gene end was trimmed by 4 bases and the J gene end by 2 bases; junction bases not matched to a gene: 9. Looked up from germline, CDR1 is SGHRS and CDR2 is YFSETQ. The CDR3 sequence is 17 residues long. The CDR3 sequence: CASSPSPTGGGNQPQHF. Written as DNA, the CDR3 is TGCGCCAGCAGCCCTAGTCCGACAGGGGGCGGCAATCAGCCCCAGCATTTT.

The chain uses TRBV9 and TRBJ2-2; D possibly corresponds to TRBD2 (5 bases). The germline V gene has CDR1 SGDLS and CDR2 YYNGEE. The CDR3 contains 16 residues. Trimming left V 5 bases short and J 4 bases short, with 18 bases between. Written as DNA, the CDR3 is TGTGCCAGCAGTAACCGGGCCCCTGGAGGCACCGGGGAGCTGTTTTTT. Its translation: CASSNRAPGGTGELFF.

The rearrangement uses TRBV7-3 and TRBJ2-1, with 10 positions matching TRBD2. There are 16 residues in the CDR3. With 1 base clipped from V and 7 bases from J, the junction kept 7 bases outside the gene matches. In germline, CDR1 is SGHTA, CDR2 FQGTGA. CDR3: CASSLSRAGGQNEQFF. In DNA, the CDR3 is TGTGCCAGCAGCTTAAGCCGAGCGGGGGGGCAAAATGAGCAGTTCTTC. The complete variable domain, with remaining parts taken from reference TRBV7-3 and TRBJ2-1, reads GAGVSQTPSNKVTEKGKYVELRCDPISGHTALYWYRQSLGQGPEFLIYFQGTGAADDSGLPNDRFFAVRPEGSVSTLKIQRTERGDSAVYLCASSLSRAGGQNEQFFGPGTRLTVL.

In regard to this clone: Distinct nucleotide sequences in the sample also encode this CDR3. This chain uses TRBV10-3 with TRBJ1-5; possibly TRBD1 for D (6 bases). The ends were cut back, 3 bases at V and 2 bases at J, with 8 bases in the middle. This CDR3 region has 14 residues. CDR1 is ENHRY, CDR2 SYGVKD, per germline. The CDR3 protein is CAISEGGGNQPQHF. CDR3 DNA sequence: TGTGCCATCAGTGAAGGGGGAGGCAATCAGCCCCAGCATTTT.

The V call is TRBV6-5, the J call TRBJ2-3; 7 bases agree with TRBD1. In germline, CDR1 is MNHEY, CDR2 SVGAGI. This CDR3 is built from 14 residues. Losses at the gene ends were 4 bases for V and 3 bases for J; bases not matched to a gene: 4. In nucleotides, the CDR3 is TGTGCCAGCAGTTGGGGGACAGCTACAGATACGCAGTATTTT. Protein sequence: CASSWGTATDTQYF.

The chain is built from TRBV6-4 and TRBJ1-6; D possibly corresponds to TRBD1 (6 bases). Germline-derived CDR1 and CDR2 are MRHNA and SNTAGT. This CDR3 is built from 19 residues. The ends were cut back, 8 bases at V and 7 bases at J, with 30 bases in the middle. This CDR3 is CASYLPDRTPYRKNSPLHF. The CDR3 nucleotides are TGTGCCAGCTATCTTCCCGACAGGACTCCCTACCGGAAGAATTCACCCCTCCACTTT.

This chain joins TRBV5-1 and TRBJ1-1; TRBD1 matches 7 bases. The germline V gene has CDR1 SGHRS and CDR2 YFSETQ. The CDR3 consists of 16 residues. After removal of 0 bases from V and 3 bases from J, the junction contained 8 bases not matched to a gene. CDR3: CASSLEPTGTDTEAFF. CDR3 bases: TGCGCCAGCAGCTTGGAACCGACAGGGACGGACACTGAAGCTTTCTTT.

This clone was seen only once. The chain carries TRBV5-1 and TRBJ2-3; a possible D gene is TRBD2 (5 bases). Germline CDR1 reads SGHRS; CDR2 reads YFSETQ. V lost 4 bases to trimming and J lost 2 bases, with 14 bases between them. This CDR3 is 15 amino acids long. The CDR3 sequence is CASSGRGSYTDTQYF. CDR3 sequence (DNA): TGCGCCAGCAGCGGCCGGGGAAGTTACACAGATACGCAGTATTTT.

This chain joins TRBV5-1 and TRBJ2-1; 11 bases are a match to TRBD1. Germline V lookup: CDR1 SGHRS, CDR2 YFSETQ. The trim removed 1 base at V and 6 bases at J, leaving 3 bases unmatched. There are 15 residues in the CDR3. The CDR3 reads CASSLMGTGGNEQFF. The CDR3 region has the DNA TGCGCCAGCAGCTTGATGGGGACAGGGGGCAATGAGCAGTTCTTC.

The rearrangement links TRBV9 to TRBJ1-1, with D possibly matching TRBD1 (5 bases). The germline V gene has CDR1 SGDLS and CDR2 YYNGEE. Between the trimmed V and J ends, which lost 3 bases and 4 bases, there was a span of 10 bases. CDR3 length: 13 amino acids. The CDR3 sequence: CASSARAVTEAFF. CDR3 bases: TGTGCCAGCAGCGCCAGGGCGGTCACTGAAGCTTTCTTT.

This chain uses TRBV2 with TRBJ2-2; D might be TRBD1 (6 bases). The CDR3 spans 14 residues. Germline CDR1 SNHLY, CDR2 FYNNEI. The V end was cut by 4 bases, the J end by 6 bases, with 12 bases between. The CDR3 region has the DNA TGTGCCAGCAGTGTAGAAAGACAGGCCGGGGAGCTGTTTTTT. Protein: CASSVERQAGELFF.

The rearrangement joins TRBV20-1 to TRBJ2-5; D is perhaps TRBD1 (7 bases). V dropped 3 bases and J dropped 5 bases, with 16 bases sitting between them. Germline V gene lookup returns CDR1 DFQATT and CDR2 SNEGSKA (reference sequence). This CDR3 has 14 amino acids. In DNA form, the CDR3 reads TGCAGTGCTAGTCCGACAGGGAGGTGGGAGACCCAGTACTTC. It is translated as CSASPTGRWETQYF.

The chain is built from TRBV19 and TRBJ1-5, with TRBD1 identical over 9 bases. V lost 5 bases to trimming and J lost 6 bases; unmatched junction nucleotides: 11. The CDR3 contains 16 residues. Germline CDR1 LNHDA, CDR2 SQIVND (reference sequence). The CDR3 DNA follows: TGTGCCAGTAGTCAAACAGGGGGCGCAGGTAGTCAGCCCCAGCATTTT. Its translation: CASSQTGGAGSQPQHF.

The gene calls are TRBV10-3 and TRBJ2-5, with 11 bases aligning to TRBD1. CDR1 is ENHRY and CDR2 is SYGVKD in the germline V gene. With 6 bases clipped from V and 5 bases from J, the junction kept 8 bases outside the gene matches. The CDR3 runs to 15 residues. This chain's CDR3 is CAISGQGAPGETQYF. The CDR3 DNA reads TGTGCCATCAGCGGACAGGGGGCGCCGGGGGAGACCCAGTACTTC.

J is TRBJ1-1 and V is TRBV18; 7 bases map to TRBD1. Germline V lookup: CDR1 KGHSH, CDR2 LQKENI. The J segment lost 6 bases and the V segment lost 4 bases, leaving 5 bases of the junction unmatched. This CDR3 comprises 13 residues. CDR3 region: CASSQGAVAEAFF. In nucleotides, the CDR3 is TGTGCCAGCTCACAGGGGGCGGTGGCTGAAGCTTTCTTT.

The rearrangement links TRBV19 to TRBJ2-1; 10 nucleotides agree with TRBD2. Germline trimming cut 4 bases from V and 7 bases from J; bases unmatched to any gene: 13. Germline CDR1 and CDR2: LNHDA and SQIVND (reference sequence). The CDR3 consists of 17 residues. The CDR3 sequence: CASSRVGLAMIGNEQFF. DNA of the CDR3: TGTGCCAGTAGTAGGGTGGGACTAGCGATGATAGGAAATGAGCAGTTCTTC.

The chain employs TRBV19 and TRBJ1-2, with 9 bases matching TRBD1. V lost 6 bases, J lost 8 bases, and 7 bases stayed unmatched. The CDR3 totals 13 residues. The germline V gene has CDR1 LNHDA and CDR2 SQIVND (reference sequence). CDR3 DNA sequence: TGTGCCAGTAGGGACAGGGGAATTGGGGGCTACACCTTC. Translated, it gives CASRDRGIGGYTF.